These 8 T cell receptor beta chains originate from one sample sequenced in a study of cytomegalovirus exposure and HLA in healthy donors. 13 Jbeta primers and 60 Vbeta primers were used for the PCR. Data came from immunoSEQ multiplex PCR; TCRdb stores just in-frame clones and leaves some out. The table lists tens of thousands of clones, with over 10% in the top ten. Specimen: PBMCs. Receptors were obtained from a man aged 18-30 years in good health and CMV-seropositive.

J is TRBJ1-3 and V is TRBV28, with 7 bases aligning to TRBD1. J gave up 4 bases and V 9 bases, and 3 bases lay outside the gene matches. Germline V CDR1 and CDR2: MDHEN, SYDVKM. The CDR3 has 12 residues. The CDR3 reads CASGTEGNTIYF. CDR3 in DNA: TGTGCCAGTGGGACAGAAGGAAACACCATATATTTT.

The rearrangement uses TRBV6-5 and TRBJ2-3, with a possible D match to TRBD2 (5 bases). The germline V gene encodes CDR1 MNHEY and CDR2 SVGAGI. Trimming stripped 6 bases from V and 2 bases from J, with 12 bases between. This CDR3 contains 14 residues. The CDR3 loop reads CASSLGSPTDTQYF. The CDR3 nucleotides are TGTGCCAGCAGCCTTGGGAGTCCCACAGATACGCAGTATTTT.

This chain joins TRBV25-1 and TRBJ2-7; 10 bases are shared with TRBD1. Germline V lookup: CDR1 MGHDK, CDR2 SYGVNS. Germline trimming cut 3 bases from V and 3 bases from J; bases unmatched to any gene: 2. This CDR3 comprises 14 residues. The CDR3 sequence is CASSDRDRGYEQYF. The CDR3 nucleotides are TGTGCCAGCAGTGACCGGGACAGGGGCTACGAGCAGTACTTC.

The CDR3 DNA follows: TGTGCCAGCAGCCGGGACTGGGGGGAGCAGTTCTTC. Translated, it gives CASSRDWGEQFF. This rearrangement joins TRBV7-2 to TRBJ2-1, with D perhaps matching TRBD2 (6 bases). The CDR3 is 12 amino acids. Looked up from germline, CDR1 is SGHTA and CDR2 is FQGNSA. With 5 bases removed from V and 10 bases from J, the gap between germline ends came to 12 bases.

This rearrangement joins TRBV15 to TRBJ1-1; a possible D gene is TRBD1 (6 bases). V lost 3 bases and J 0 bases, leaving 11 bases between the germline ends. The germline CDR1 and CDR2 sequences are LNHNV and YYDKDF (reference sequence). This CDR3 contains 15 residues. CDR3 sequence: CATSREQGMNTEAFF. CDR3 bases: TGTGCCACCAGCAGGGAACAGGGTATGAACACTGAAGCTTTCTTT.

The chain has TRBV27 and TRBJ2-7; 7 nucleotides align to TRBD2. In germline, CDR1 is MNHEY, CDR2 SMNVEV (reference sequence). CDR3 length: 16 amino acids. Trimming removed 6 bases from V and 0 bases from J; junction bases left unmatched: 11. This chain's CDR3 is CASSSQAGLSSYEQYF. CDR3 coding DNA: TGTGCCAGCAGCTCCCAAGCGGGATTAAGCTCCTACGAGCAGTACTTC.

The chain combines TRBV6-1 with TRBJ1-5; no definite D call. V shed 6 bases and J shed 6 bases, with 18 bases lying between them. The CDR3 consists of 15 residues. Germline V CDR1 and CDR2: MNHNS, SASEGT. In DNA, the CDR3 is TGTGCCAGCAGAGGTCCGGAGGGAAGTGGTCAGCCCCAGCATTTT. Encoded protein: CASRGPEGSGQPQHF.

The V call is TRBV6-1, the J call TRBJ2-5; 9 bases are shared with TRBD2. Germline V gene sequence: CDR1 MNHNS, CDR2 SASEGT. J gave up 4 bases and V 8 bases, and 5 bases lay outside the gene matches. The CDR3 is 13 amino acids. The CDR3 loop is CASGSAGGETQYF. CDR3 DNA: TGTGCCAGCGGCTCAGCGGGAGGAGAGACCCAGTACTTC.